This T cell receptor beta chain appears in the sequencing data of a study of T cell changes during pregnancy in multiple sclerosis. TCRdb keeps only in-frame clones here, not all; method: immunoSEQ multiplex PCR. Of 60,000 to 75,000 clones in the sample, 92% are singletons; the top ten hold around 1.3%. Looked up from germline, CDR1 is SGHDT and CDR2 is YYEEEE. The germline V and J ends were trimmed by 3 bases and 0 bases, with 10 bases remaining between them. This CDR3 contains 15 residues. The chain is built from TRBV5-6 and TRBJ1-3; D is ambiguous. Sequencing was performed on peripheral blood, taken in the second trimester of pregnancy. The sequence was obtained from a female donor in good health, enrolled as a control in a pregnancy study. Written as DNA, the CDR3 is TGTGCCAGCAGCTCATACGGTCCCTCTGGAAACACCATATATTTT. This gives the protein CASSSYGPSGNTIYF.